Below, 13 T cell receptor beta chains from the same sample are listed, as sequenced in a study of CD8+ T cells in alopecia areata (dated by TCRdb to 2016 to 2019). Interpreted using the paper, the time point label stands for: around 24 weeks on oral tofacitinib. The treatment or condition label, read with the paper, signifies: oral pan-JAK inhibitor, 5-10 mg twice daily. The library was made by the immunoSEQ multiplex PCR assay. For TCR sequencing, RNA was extracted from every sample and reverse transcribed into cDNA to serve as template. This immuneACCESS table, as held by TCRdb, lists in-frame sequences with V and J called but not all clones. Of the missing ones, under half trace to an unresolved V gene in checked studies; the others have no known cause. The sample yields about 190,000 clones; roughly 60% were counted once. Over 1% of the sample rests with the top ten. The sample consisted of CD4+ T cells sorted from blood, taken at week 24, from a patient treated with tofacitinib. The source of these receptors is a human donor with alopecia areata.

The J gene is TRBJ2-2, the V gene TRBV7-2, with 8 bases that match TRBD2. V gave up 7 bases and J gave up 6 bases; unmatched junction bases: 1. The CDR3 consists of 12 residues. Germline CDR1 SGHTA, CDR2 FQGNSA. This chain's CDR3 is CASTGGAGELFF. In DNA form, the CDR3 reads TGTGCCAGCACCGGGGGGGCCGGGGAGCTGTTTTTT. The variable domain in full, completed from reference TRBV7-2 and TRBJ2-2, reads GAGVSQSPSNKVTEKGKDVELRCDPISGHTALYWYRQSLGQGLEFLIYFQGNSAPDKSGLPSDRFSAERTGGSVSTLTIQRTQQEDSAVYLCASTGGAGELFFGEGSRLTVL.

The gene calls are TRBV11-2 and TRBJ2-7; the match to TRBD2 covers 8 bases. Per germline, CDR1 SGHAT and CDR2 FQNNGV. J gave up 6 bases and V 6 bases, and 13 bases lay outside the gene matches. CDR3 length: 15 amino acids. The CDR3 nucleotides read TGTGCCAGCAGGATGCCTGGACTAGCCGCATCCGAGCAGTACTTC. Residues: CASRMPGLAASEQYF. The whole variable domain, filled in from reference TRBV11-2 and TRBJ2-7, reads EAGVAQSPRYKIIEKRQSVAFWCNPISGHATLYWYQQILGQGPKLLIQFQNNGVVDDSQLPKDRFSAERLKGVDSTLKIQPAKLEDSAVYLCASRMPGLAASEQYFGPGTRLTVT.

The CDR3 DNA sequence: TGCGCCAGCAGCCACGCTGGGCTGGAGACCGGGGAGCTGTTTTTT. It encodes CASSHAGLETGELFF. This chain uses TRBV4-3 with TRBJ2-2; D is ambiguous. Germline V gene lookup returns CDR1 LGHNA and CDR2 YSLEER. This CDR3 is 15 amino acids long. V shed 3 bases and J shed 5 bases, with 13 bases lying between them.

This clone was recorded a few times. The V and J genes are TRBV6-1 and TRBJ1-1, with D possibly being TRBD1 (5 bases). There are 16 residues in the CDR3. V lost 1 base, J lost 4 bases, and 16 bases lay in between. Per germline, CDR1 MNHNS and CDR2 SASEGT. The DNA for the CDR3 is TGTGCCAGCAGTGAAGAGGGGAGGGTGGTAGGCACTGAAGCTTTCTTT. Translating gives CASSEEGRVVGTEAFF.

The chain has TRBV5-1 and TRBJ2-1; 12 bases are shared with TRBD2. V lost 4 bases, J lost 7 bases, and 6 bases stayed unmatched. CDR1 and CDR2 (germline): SGHRS, YFSETQ. The CDR3 extends over 15 amino acids. The CDR3 nucleotides read TGCGCCAGCAGCCCGGGGACTAGCGGGTGGAATGAGCAGTTCTTC. It translates to CASSPGTSGWNEQFF.

The V call is TRBV4-3, the J call TRBJ2-1; no reliable D call. Germline-derived CDR1 and CDR2 are LGHNA and YSLEER. This CDR3 region has 13 residues. V lost 1 base, J lost 10 bases, and 11 bases lay in between. The CDR3 region is CASSQASRPEQFF. DNA of the CDR3: TGCGCCAGCAGCCAAGCGAGTAGGCCGGAGCAGTTCTTC.

This chain connects TRBV29-1 to TRBJ1-4; D remains ambiguous. This CDR3 spans 14 amino acids. The V gene's germline CDR1 is SQVTM and CDR2 ANQGSEA. Trimming removed 1 base from V and 2 bases from J, with 8 bases in between. The CDR3 nucleotides are TGCAGCGTTGAAGTACTGGGGACTAATGAAAAACTGTTTTTT. Its protein is CSVEVLGTNEKLFF.

The chain couples TRBV5-1 to TRBJ2-1, with a possible D match to TRBD1 (6 bases). Per germline, CDR1 SGHRS and CDR2 YFSETQ. CDR3 length: 13 amino acids. The V gene lost 4 bases and the J gene lost 9 bases, with 14 bases spanning the gap. The chain's CDR3 is CASSPDRLGEQFF. The CDR3 DNA follows: TGCGCCAGCAGCCCGGACAGACTGGGTGAGCAGTTCTTC. The entire variable domain, with the rest obtained from reference TRBV5-1 and TRBJ2-1, is as follows: KAGVTQTPRYLIKTRGQQVTLSCSPISGHRSVSWYQQTPGQGLQFLFEYFSETQRNKGNFPGRFSGRQFSNSRSEMNVSTLELGDSALYLCASSPDRLGEQFFGPGTRLTVL.

V is TRBV30 and J is TRBJ2-2, with a possible D match to TRBD1 (6 bases). CDR1 and CDR2 (germline): GTSNPN, SVGIG (reference sequence). The V gene lost 8 bases and the J gene lost 4 bases, with 11 bases spanning the gap. The CDR3 has 12 residues. Here the CDR3 DNA reads TGTGCCGGGTGGGGGCTCACCGGGGAGCTGTTTTTT. This translates into CAGWGLTGELFF.

This chain joins TRBV29-1 and TRBJ1-1; D may be TRBD1 (5 bases). CDR1 and CDR2 (germline): SQVTM, ANQGSEA. V lost 5 bases to trimming and J lost 1 base, with 29 bases between them. The CDR3 extends over 19 amino acids. Here the CDR3 DNA reads TGCAGCGTTCGGGGACGTTTAGGGTCTTTACGTAACTCGAACACTGAAGCTTTCTTT. It codes for CSVRGRLGSLRNSNTEAFF.

This clone was detected once. The chain couples TRBV29-1 to TRBJ1-1; tentatively, D is TRBD1 (5 bases). V lost 7 bases and J lost 0, with 18 bases in between. The CDR3 runs 15 residues. Per the germline V gene, CDR1 is SQVTM and CDR2 is ANQGSEA. CDR3 region: CSAGPRMGMNTEAFF. DNA for the CDR3: TGCAGCGCGGGACCCCGGATGGGGATGAACACTGAAGCTTTCTTT.

V usage is TRBV29-1 and J usage is TRBJ1-1, with D hard to call. CDR1 and CDR2 from the germline V gene are SQVTM and ANQGSEA. V was cut by 4 bases and J by 5 bases, with 14 bases left in between. The CDR3 contains 13 residues. The CDR3 DNA is TGCAGCGTTGCCCAACTCCTACAAACTGAAGCTTTCTTT. Its protein product is CSVAQLLQTEAFF. Supplemented by reference TRBV29-1 and TRBJ1-1, the full variable domain reads SAVISQKPSRDICQRGTSLTIQCQVDSQVTMMFWYRQQPGQSLTLIATANQGSEATYESGFVIDKFPISRPNLTFSTLTVSNMSPEDSSIYLCSVAQLLQTEAFFGQGTRLTVV.

This chain joins TRBV14 and TRBJ2-3; TRBD1 matches at 7 bases. The CDR3 consists of 11 residues. Germline V gene data show CDR1 as SGHDN and CDR2 as FVKESK. Trimming cost V 4 bases and J 8 bases; bases outside gene matches: 0. CDR3 coding DNA: TGTGCCAGCAGCCCAGGGGGTACGCAGTATTTT. This gives the protein CASSPGGTQYF.